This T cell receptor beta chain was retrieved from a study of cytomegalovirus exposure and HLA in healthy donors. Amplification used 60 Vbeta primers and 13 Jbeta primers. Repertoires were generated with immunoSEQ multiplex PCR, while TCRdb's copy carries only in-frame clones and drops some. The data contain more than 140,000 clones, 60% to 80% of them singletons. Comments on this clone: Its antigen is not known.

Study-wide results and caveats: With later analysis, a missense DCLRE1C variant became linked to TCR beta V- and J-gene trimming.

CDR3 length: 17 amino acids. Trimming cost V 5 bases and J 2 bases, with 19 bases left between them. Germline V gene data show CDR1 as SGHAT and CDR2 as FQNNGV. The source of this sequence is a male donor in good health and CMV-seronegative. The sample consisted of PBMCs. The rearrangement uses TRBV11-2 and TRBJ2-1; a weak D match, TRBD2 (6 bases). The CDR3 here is CASSIQSSGVPYNEQFF. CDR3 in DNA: TGTGCCAGCAGCATCCAAAGCTCGGGAGTACCCTACAATGAGCAGTTCTTC.